This T cell receptor beta chain was recovered during a study of blood T cell repertoires in COVID-19. Study in general: Sites across the United States, Italy and Spain contributed samples from acute and convalescent COVID-19.

Using immunoSEQ multiplex PCR, the repertoire was profiled, and TCRdb retains in-frame clones only, with some absent. Of approximately 250,000 clones in the sample, approximately 86% were seen once. J was trimmed by 0 bases and V by 5 bases; bases with no gene match: 10. The germline V gene has CDR1 LNHDA and CDR2 SQIVND (reference sequence). The CDR3 is 18 amino acids. The clonotype originates from a woman aged 55-69 years who had recovered from COVID-19. The sequencing input was peripheral blood. V is TRBV19 and J is TRBJ2-5; the match to TRBD2 covers 12 bases. DNA of the CDR3: TGTGCCAGTAGTCTAGCGGGGGGGCATAATCCGTACCAAGAGACCCAGTACTTC. Its translation: CASSLAGGHNPYQETQYF.